These 22 T cell receptor beta chains share one sample of origin, sequenced in a study of patients and donors after allogeneic stem cell transplantation. TCRdb re-called the RT-PCR reads through MiXCR, storing one row per CDR3 protein. Of about 87,000 distinct CDR3 sequences in the sample, roughly 5.1% were seen once. Material for sequencing was blood, either unsorted or a sorted T cell fraction (not recorded which). The receptors originated from a human donor who was either an allogeneic HSCT recipient or a stem cell or donor lymphocyte infusion donor (not recorded which). It is not recorded whose cells these are; they may come from a transplant donor.

This clonotype was seen at least ten times. CDR3: CASSLGLTGETQYF. The DNA of the CDR3 is TGCGCCAGCAGCTTGGGACTAACGGGGGAGACCCAGTACTTC. The chain couples TRBV5-1 to TRBJ2-5; D might be TRBD2 (5 bases). Trimming removed 0 bases from V and 5 bases from J, with 11 bases in between. This CDR3 region has 14 residues. Germline CDR1 is SGHRS and CDR2 is YFSETQ.

This clonotype was detected many times. V gene TRBV18 combines with J gene TRBJ1-1; D is uncertain. The germline V and J ends were trimmed by 3 bases and 4 bases, with 15 bases remaining between them. The germline gives CDR1 KGHSH, CDR2 LQKENI. The CDR3 has 15 residues. This CDR3 is CASSPTGGHGTEAFF. The CDR3 coding sequence is TGTGCCAGCTCACCCACGGGAGGTCACGGCACTGAAGCTTTCTTT.

This sequence joins TRBV2 and TRBJ1-2, with TRBD1 matching over 7 bases. Germline CDR1 is SNHLY and CDR2 is FYNNEI. The CDR3 consists of 19 residues. The ends lost 4 bases at V and 1 base at J; junction bases unmatched: 18. The CDR3 protein is CASSGGRGGQAQRNYGYTF. For the CDR3, the DNA is TGTGCCAGCAGTGGGGGACGTGGCGGACAGGCACAACGTAACTATGGCTACACCTTC. Full variable domain (outside the CDR3, taken from reference TRBV2 and TRBJ1-2): EPEVTQTPSHQVTQMGQEVILRCVPISNHLYFYWYRQILGQKVEFLVSFYNNEISEKSEIFDDQFSVERPDGSNFTLKIRSTKLEDSAMYFCASSGGRGGQAQRNYGYTFGSGTRLTVV.

The table lists this clonotype with many counts. The chain couples TRBV20-1 to TRBJ1-6; 10 bases map to TRBD1. V dropped 6 bases and J dropped 10; count of bases not matched to a gene: 12. In germline, CDR1 is DFQATT, CDR2 SNEGSKA (reference sequence). This CDR3 comprises 15 residues. Written as DNA, the CDR3 is TGCAGTGCCCGAGGGGGGACAGGGGAGGAATCACCCCTCCACTTT. This codes for CSARGGTGEESPLHF.

In this sample, this clonotype turned up many times. The chain has TRBV20-1 and TRBJ2-1; TRBD2 aligns across 8 bases. The CDR3 is 13 amino acids. V was clipped by 6 bases and J by 7 bases; unmatched bases: 8. Germline V gene sequence: CDR1 DFQATT, CDR2 SNEGSKA (reference sequence). CDR3 DNA: TGCAGTGCGCCCCGGGGGGGGTTAAATGAGCAGTTCTTC. The encoded protein is CSAPRGGLNEQFF.

This clonotype showed up many times. This sequence joins TRBV4-1 and TRBJ2-7, with no clear D. Germline V CDR1 and CDR2: MGHRA, YSYEKL. V shed 1 base and J shed 3 bases, with 13 bases lying between them. This CDR3 has 15 amino acids. CDR3 amino acids: CASSQGAENFYEQYF. In DNA form, the CDR3 reads TGCGCCAGCAGCCAAGGGGCAGAAAACTTCTACGAGCAGTACTTC.

The chain couples TRBV29-1 to TRBJ2-5, with 11 bases fitting TRBD2. CDR3 length: 13 residues. Germline trimming cut 7 bases from V and 4 bases from J; bases unmatched to any gene: 5. Germline CDR1 and CDR2: SQVTM and ANQGSEA. CDR3 coding DNA: TGCAGCGCCGATAGCGGGGGGGCAGAGACCCAGTACTTC. It yields the protein CSADSGGAETQYF.

This clonotype was detected ten times or more. This chain joins TRBV5-8 and TRBJ2-7, with D possibly called TRBD1 or TRBD2 (6 bases each). The V and J ends lost 3 bases and 1 base respectively, with 14 bases between them. Germline V gene lookup returns CDR1 SGHTS and CDR2 YDEGEE. The CDR3 is 15 amino acids. CDR3 amino acids: CASSSGGWRSYEQYF. DNA of the CDR3: TGTGCCAGCAGCTCCGGGGGCTGGAGGTCCTACGAGCAGTACTTC.

This clonotype has ten or more counts. The rearrangement joins TRBV28 to TRBJ2-1; D is unresolved. This CDR3 is 16 amino acids long. CDR1 is MDHEN, CDR2 SYDVKM, per germline. Trimming removed 8 bases at V and 1 base at J, with 18 bases between. This CDR3 is CASERSGMLSYNEQFF. The CDR3 DNA sequence: TGTGCCAGCGAAAGGAGTGGGATGCTTTCCTACAATGAGCAGTTCTTC.

This clonotype appeared many times. V usage is TRBV7-9 and J usage is TRBJ1-4, with TRBD1 as a possible D gene (6 bases). Germline V gene data show CDR1 as SEHNR and CDR2 as FQNEAQ (reference sequence). The CDR3 covers 13 residues. Trimming stripped 6 bases from V and 8 bases from J, with 13 bases between. CDR3 region: CASRQGSGEKLFF. The CDR3 DNA sequence: TGTGCCAGCAGACAGGGTTCGGGAGAAAAACTGTTTTTT.

This clonotype showed up many times. This chain uses TRBV4-1 with TRBJ2-7; D perhaps matches TRBD2 (5 bases). The germline gives CDR1 MGHRA, CDR2 YSYEKL. Trimming pared 0 bases from V and 1 base from J, leaving 13 bases between. The length of the CDR3 is 16 residues. The CDR3 region is CASSQEGSVSSYEQYF. CDR3 DNA: TGCGCCAGCAGCCAAGAAGGTAGCGTATCTTCCTACGAGCAGTACTTC.

With respect to this clonotype: It may be a read error: a sequence one base away is much more abundant. The rearrangement links TRBV5-5 to TRBJ2-7; D call uncertain. The CDR3 extends over 14 amino acids. Germline V CDR1 and CDR2: SGHKS, YYEKEE (reference sequence). Trimming stripped 4 bases from V and 2 bases from J, with 13 bases between. The CDR3: CASSPESWTYEQYF. DNA of the CDR3: TGTGCCAGCAGCCCCGAGAGTTGGACCTACGAGCAGTACTTC.

This clonotype was picked up many times. The chain carries TRBV12-3 or TRBV12-4 and TRBJ1-1, with D tentatively TRBD1 (6 bases). V dropped 4 bases and J dropped 1 base, with 13 bases sitting between them. CDR3 size: 15 residues. In nucleotides, the CDR3 is TGTGCCAGCAGTTATAGGGGGGGTAGGAACACTGAAGCTTTCTTT. Encoded protein: CASSYRGGRNTEAFF.

This clonotype has just a few counts. The chain carries TRBV7-8 and TRBJ2-5; 11 nucleotides match TRBD1. The CDR3 spans 16 residues. Germline CDR1 SGHVS, CDR2 FQNEAQ. The J segment lost 5 bases and the V segment lost 5 bases, leaving 10 bases of the junction unmatched. The CDR3 sequence: CASSKGQGAGGETQYF. In DNA, the CDR3 is TGTGCCAGCAGCAAAGGACAGGGGGCCGGCGGGGAGACCCAGTACTTC. The full variable domain, with the rest looked up from reference TRBV7-8 and TRBJ2-5, is GAGVSQSPRYKVAKRGQDVALRCDPISGHVSLFWYQQALGQGPEFLTYFQNEAQLDKSGLPSDRFFAERPEGSVSTLKIQRTQQEDSAVYLCASSKGQGAGGETQYFGPGTRLLVL.

This clonotype has a count of ten or more. The chain joins TRBV11-1 to TRBJ1-1; 7 bases match TRBD1. Per the germline V gene, CDR1 is SGHAT and CDR2 is FQDESV (reference sequence). The CDR3 has 18 residues. Trimming removed 1 base from V and 1 base from J; junction bases left unmatched: 12. CDR3: CASSLDSIYRDRNTEAFF. In DNA form, the CDR3 reads TGTGCCAGCAGCTTAGACTCTATTTACCGGGACAGGAACACTGAAGCTTTCTTT.

This clonotype came up many times. The chain employs TRBV12-3 or TRBV12-4 and TRBJ2-3; a possible D gene is TRBD1 (5 bases). The CDR3 extends over 13 amino acids. The V end lost 7 bases, the J end lost 2 bases, and 10 bases lay between the germline ends. The CDR3 reads CASMDTLTDTQYF. The CDR3 nucleotides are TGTGCCAGCATGGACACCCTCACAGATACGCAGTATTTT.

The table lists this clonotype with many counts. The gene calls are TRBV19 and TRBJ1-1; 8 bases are shared with TRBD1. The CDR3 length is 13 residues. Germline values: CDR1 LNHDA, CDR2 SQIVND (reference sequence). Trimming cost V 5 bases and J 5 bases; bases outside gene matches: 4. The CDR3 here is CASSQGAGTEAFF. CDR3 nucleotides: TGTGCCAGTAGTCAGGGGGCAGGGACTGAAGCTTTCTTT. Using reference TRBV19 and TRBJ1-1 for the parts outside the CDR3, the full variable domain is DGGITQSPKYLFRKEGQNVTLSCEQNLNHDAMYWYRQDPGQGLRLIYYSQIVNDFQKGDIAEGYSVSREKKESFPLTVTSAQKNPTAFYLCASSQGAGTEAFFGQGTRLTVV.

V usage is TRBV7-9 and J usage is TRBJ2-7; D perhaps matches TRBD1 (6 bases). The CDR3 is made up of 15 amino acids. Germline V gene lookup returns CDR1 SEHNR and CDR2 FQNEAQ (reference sequence). Between the trimmed V and J ends, which lost 5 bases and 3 bases, there was a span of 17 bases. DNA of the CDR3: TGTGCCAGCAGCGGTGGGCCAGGGGAACACTACGAGCAGTACTTC. Amino acids: CASSGGPGEHYEQYF.

V and J are TRBV21-1 and TRBJ2-5; the table's D call, TRBD2, has no DNA check behind it. TRBV21-1 is a documented pseudogene. This CDR3 has 19 residues. Written as DNA, the CDR3 is TGTGCCAGCAGCAAACACTCCCCGACTTTAGGACGGGACCAAGAGACCCAGTACTTC. As protein: CASSKHSPTLGRDQETQYF.

The table lists this clonotype with many counts. The chain recombines TRBV6-5 with TRBJ2-6, with 11 bases aligning to TRBD1. With V trimmed by 4 bases and J by 2 bases, 4 bases remained unmatched. Germline CDR1 MNHEY, CDR2 SVGAGI. The CDR3 is made up of 17 amino acids. The CDR3 spells CASSWGQGVAGANVLTF. In DNA, the CDR3 is TGTGCCAGCAGTTGGGGACAGGGGGTGGCTGGGGCCAACGTCCTGACTTTC.

In this sample, this clonotype turned up a few times. The chain is built from TRBV3-1 and TRBJ1-1; the D gene is possibly TRBD1 (5 bases). Per the germline V gene, CDR1 is LGHDT and CDR2 is YNNKEL (reference sequence). The germline V and J ends were trimmed by 4 bases and 0 bases, with 15 bases remaining between them. The CDR3 contains 16 residues. As DNA, the CDR3 is TGTGCCAGCAGCCGGAGTCGGGGGGGATTGAACACTGAAGCTTTCTTT. As protein: CASSRSRGGLNTEAFF.

This clonotype was counted many times. The chain couples TRBV4-1 to TRBJ2-1; 10 positions agree with TRBD1. The CDR3 runs 17 residues. Trimming removed 0 bases from V and 6 bases from J; junction bases left unmatched: 8. Germline V gene sequence: CDR1 MGHRA, CDR2 YSYEKL. CDR3 sequence reads: CASSQDPSGTGANEQFF. CDR3 sequence (DNA): TGCGCCAGCAGCCAAGACCCGTCCGGGACAGGGGCCAATGAGCAGTTCTTC.